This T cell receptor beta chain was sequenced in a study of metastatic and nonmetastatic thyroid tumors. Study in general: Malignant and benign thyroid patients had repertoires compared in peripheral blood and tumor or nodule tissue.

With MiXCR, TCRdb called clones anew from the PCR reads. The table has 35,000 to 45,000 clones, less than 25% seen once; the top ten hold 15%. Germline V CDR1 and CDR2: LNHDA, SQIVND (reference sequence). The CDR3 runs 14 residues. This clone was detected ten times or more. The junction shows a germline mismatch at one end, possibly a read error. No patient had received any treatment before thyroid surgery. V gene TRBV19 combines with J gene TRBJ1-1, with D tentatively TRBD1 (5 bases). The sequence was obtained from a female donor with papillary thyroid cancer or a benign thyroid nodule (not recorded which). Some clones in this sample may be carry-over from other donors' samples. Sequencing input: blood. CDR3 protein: CASSLDGGITEAFF. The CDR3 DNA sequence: TGTGCCAGTAGTTTAGACGGGGGGATCACTGAAGCTTTCTTT.